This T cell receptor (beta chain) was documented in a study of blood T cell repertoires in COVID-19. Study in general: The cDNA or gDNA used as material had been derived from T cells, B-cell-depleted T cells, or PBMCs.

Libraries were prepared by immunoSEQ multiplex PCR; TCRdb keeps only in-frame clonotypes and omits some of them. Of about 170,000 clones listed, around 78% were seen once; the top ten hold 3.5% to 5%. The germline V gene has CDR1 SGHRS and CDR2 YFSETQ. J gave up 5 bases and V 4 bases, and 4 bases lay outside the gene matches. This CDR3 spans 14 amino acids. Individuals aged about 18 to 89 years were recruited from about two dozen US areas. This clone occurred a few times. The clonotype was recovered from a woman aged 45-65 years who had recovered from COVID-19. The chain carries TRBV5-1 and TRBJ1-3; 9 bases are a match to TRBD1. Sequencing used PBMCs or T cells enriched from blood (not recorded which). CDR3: CASSAGTGRNTIYF. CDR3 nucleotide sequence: TGCGCCAGCAGCGCGGGGACAGGGAGAAACACCATATATTTT.